This TCR beta chain was retrieved from a study of OX40 agonist ivuxolimab in advanced cancers. For the study at large: The dose-escalation group included hepatocellular carcinoma, melanoma, renal cell carcinoma and head and neck cancer. The study reported partial responses in three patients: one hepatocellular carcinoma, two cutaneous melanoma. Whole-study findings and limits: Expanded clones belonging to CD8+ T cells outnumbered, on average, those of CD4+. Low normalized T-cell clonal expansion was also seen in some nonresponders.

Clones were sequenced by immunoSEQ multiplex PCR, and TCRdb holds only the in-frame ones, with some missing. Here the sample spans tens of thousands of clones, 85% to 90% being singletons. The CDR3 extends over 15 amino acids. V lost 3 bases and J lost 5, with 13 bases in between. In germline, CDR1 is SEHNR, CDR2 FQNEAQ (reference sequence). This clone appeared a few times. Its antigen is not known. V gene TRBV7-9 combines with J gene TRBJ2-2, with a tentative D call TRBD2 (6 bases). The source was CD4+ or CD8+ T cells sorted from blood, collected in a trial of the OX40 agonist ivuxolimab. This clonotype originated in an adult with an advanced solid tumor such as melanoma, head and neck, liver or kidney cancer. For the CDR3, the DNA is TGTGCCAGCAGCTTGTTGCCTAGCGCTACCGGGGAGCTGTTTTTT. This gives the protein CASSLLPSATGELFF.